This entry is about one T cell receptor (beta chain). Its specificity is not known. This sample is drawn from a study of cytomegalovirus exposure and HLA in healthy donors. The V and J ends lost 5 bases and 8 bases, in that order; junction bases with no gene match: 5. Germline CDR1 and CDR2: SGHTA and FQGTGA. The CDR3 has 14 amino acids. PCR amplification relied on 60 Vbeta primers (plus 13 Jbeta primers). Produced via immunoSEQ multiplex PCR; TCRdb's table is partial and in-frame only. Found here are about 55,000 clones, about 77% of them singletons; the top ten hold around 2.4%. General study points: Among immune exposure information, only CMV serostatus was available.

Donors in the study were healthy people who gave bone marrow. Sample: PBMCs. The chain links TRBV7-3 to TRBJ2-2, with TRBD2 matching over 10 bases. The receptor was isolated from a female donor in good health and CMV-seronegative. CDR3 sequence: CASSLSGGKGELFF. The DNA of the CDR3 is TGTGCCAGCAGCCTTAGCGGGGGGAAAGGGGAGCTGTTTTTT.